Below, one T cell receptor beta chain is given with its context. Its antigen is undetermined. This entry belongs to a study of blood T cell dynamics during melanoma immunotherapy. Time point in this sample: week 3, after first cycle of checkpoint inhibitor. Overall study findings and caveats: Clones driving repertoire changes may be melanoma-specific or general immune activation. At W3, later disease-control patients showed bifurcated PBMC repertoire changes, unlike progressors.

The method was immunoSEQ multiplex PCR; TCRdb's version includes in-frame clones alone and lacks a portion of them. The sample consists of 7,500 to 10,000 clones, nearly 90% of them appearing once. This receptor was identified in a human donor with melanoma. This sample comprised blood, obtained from a patient treated with checkpoint blockade.

The CDR3: CASSRSIGDINRRTPSPLHF. CDR3 sequence (DNA): TGCGCCAGCAGCCGGTCGATAGGGGACATAAATCGGAGAACTCCTTCACCCCTCCACTTT. The rearrangement uses TRBV4-1 and TRBJ1-6, with D possibly TRBD1 on 6 matching bases. V dropped 4 bases and J dropped 9 bases, with 31 bases sitting between them. Germline V gene sequence: CDR1 MGHRA, CDR2 YSYEKL. The CDR3 totals 20 residues.